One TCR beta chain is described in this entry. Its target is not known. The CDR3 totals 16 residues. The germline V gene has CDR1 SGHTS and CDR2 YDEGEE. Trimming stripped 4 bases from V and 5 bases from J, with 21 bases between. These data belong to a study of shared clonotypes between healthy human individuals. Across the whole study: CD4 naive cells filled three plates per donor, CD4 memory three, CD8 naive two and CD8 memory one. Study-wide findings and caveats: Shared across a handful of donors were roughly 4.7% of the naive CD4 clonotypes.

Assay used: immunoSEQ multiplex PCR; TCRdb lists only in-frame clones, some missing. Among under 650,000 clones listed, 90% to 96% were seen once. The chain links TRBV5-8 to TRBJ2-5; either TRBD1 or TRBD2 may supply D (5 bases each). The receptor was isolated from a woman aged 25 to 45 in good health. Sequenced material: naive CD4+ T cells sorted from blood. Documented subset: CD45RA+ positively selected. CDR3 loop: CASSLIGTEPRETQYF. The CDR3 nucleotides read TGTGCCAGCAGCCTAATCGGGACCGAGCCGAGGGAGACCCAGTACTTC.